The clone carrying this T cell receptor beta chain was detected only a few times. What it binds is unknown. This entry is derived from a study of early T cells in non-severe SARS-CoV-2 infection. Attached unique molecular identifiers marked individual cDNA molecules. TCRdb re-derived calls from the 5' RACE reads in MiXCR, one entry per CDR3 protein. Among around 99,000 distinct CDR3 sequences listed, around 17% were seen once. The CDR3 is 11 residues long. Trimming removed 8 bases at V and 5 bases at J, with 9 bases between. Whole-study findings and limits: Reliance on VDJdb matching favored anti-spike CD8 responses; private and CD4 specificities were missed.

The chain combines TRBV12-3 or TRBV12-4 with TRBJ1-1, with D possibly being TRBD1 (6 bases). The sample in question was whole blood, obtained at baseline. This TCR derives from an adult who was a healthcare worker with PCR-confirmed SARS-CoV-2 infection or an uninfected control (not recorded which). The CDR3 loop reads CASSGVTEAFF. The CDR3 region has the DNA TGTGCCAGCTCAGGGGTGACTGAAGCTTTCTTT.